The present TCR beta chain was sequenced within a study of blood T cell repertoires in COVID-19 (dated by TCRdb to 2019 to 2021). Study-level background: Samples covering the acute and convalescent phases of COVID-19 were provided by collaborators in the United States, Italy and Spain. Where available, HLA class I and class II types were taken from metadata supplied by the sample provider and were not determined by assay-based typing. The dataset comprised deeply sampled blood TCRbeta repertoires from subjects exposed to, actively infected with, or recovered from COVID-19. Sample metadata almost always included a de-identified subject ID, COVID-19 status, age in years and sex. The repertoires were released in a freely available public database intended as a resource for research on the immune response to SARS-CoV-2. The samples were drawn from the first 160 participants of the ongoing ImmuneRACE study and from roughly 1,300 subjects provided by 6 global collaborators. The material from the prospective study consisted of cDNA or gDNA derived from T cells, B-cell-depleted T cells, or PBMCs. Overall study outcomes, separate from this receptor: How much clinical and demographic metadata was included differed by source and by participant, and the metadata was provided uncurated.

In this sample, this clone turned up once. Its antigen has not been determined. Qualities for individual bases were not recorded, and no much larger clone is one base off. TCRbeta CDR3 regions were amplified from genomic DNA using the immunoSEQ Assay, a bias-controlled multiplex PCR. Concerning the study's data processing: The number of nucleated cells in each sample was estimated by amplification of reference gene primers within the assay. To quantify the absolute abundance of each unique TCRbeta CDR3 rearrangement, sequence reads were collapsed and filtered. For each sample, productive Simpson clonality was calculated as the square root of Simpson's diversity index across productive rearrangements. Sourced from immuneACCESS, this table was stored by TCRdb with only in-frame sequences that have V and J called. A share of the clones is absent; for the studies checked, an unresolved V gene accounts for under half, and the remainder has no known explanation. Clone size and V and J calls were adopted from that table, with D and trimming inferred from the DNA. This sample comprises under 300,000 clones, around 83% of them detected only once. The ten largest clones capture 3.6% of the sample.

Collaborating institutions collected whole blood in K2EDTA tubes following their own protocols. Collaborator samples were shipped for TCRbeta analysis as frozen whole blood, isolated PBMCs, or DNA extracted from either sample type. The CDR3 contains 13 residues, cysteine and phenylalanine counted. Only the CDR3 portion is preserved as DNA: 39 bases, with reading frame beginning at the first base. The junction carries 6 bases between V and J, which are trimmed by 5 bases and 4 bases respectively. The CDR1 and CDR2 encoded by the germline V gene are MNHEY and SVGAGI. The chain couples TRBV6-5 to TRBJ1-6; no D segment can be confidently identified. The specimen sequenced was peripheral blood. This sequence originates from a man aged 18 to 29 with active or convalescent COVID-19. Read as DNA, the sequence is TGTGCCAGCAGTCCTCCTTATAATTCACCCCTCCACTTT. It codes for CASSPPYNSPLHF.